The 27 T cell receptor beta chains below all came from one sample that was sequenced in a study of cytomegalovirus exposure and HLA in healthy donors. The PCR employed 60 Vbeta primers together with 13 Jbeta primers. Libraries were prepared by immunoSEQ multiplex PCR; TCRdb keeps only in-frame clonotypes and omits some of them. The sample has approximately 210,000 clones; approximately 85% are singletons. Sequencing was carried out using PBMCs. These receptors were collected from a man younger than 35 in good health and CMV-seronegative.

This chain uses TRBV5-6 with TRBJ2-5; 16 nucleotides align to TRBD2. This CDR3 region has 16 residues. V lost 7 bases, J lost 0 bases, and 3 bases stayed unmatched. Germline V lookup: CDR1 SGHDT, CDR2 YYEEEE. CDR3 nucleotides: TGTGCCAGCTCGGGACTAGCGGGGGGGTACCAAGAGACCCAGTACTTC. Its translation is CASSGLAGGYQETQYF.

The chain couples TRBV5-8 to TRBJ1-1; 8 positions agree with TRBD1. This CDR3 has 12 residues. J was trimmed by 10 bases and V by 4 bases; bases with no gene match: 6. Per germline, CDR1 SGHTS and CDR2 YDEGEE. CDR3 in amino acids: CASSRRDRTAFF. Written as DNA, the CDR3 is TGTGCCAGCAGCCGCAGGGACAGGACAGCTTTCTTT.

This chain connects TRBV27 to TRBJ2-1; D is perhaps TRBD2 (6 bases). The CDR3 loop spans 15 amino acids. The ends were cut back, 5 bases at V and 1 base at J, with 12 bases in the middle. Per germline, CDR1 MNHEY and CDR2 SMNVEV (reference sequence). The CDR3 loop reads CASSPGTQSYNEQFF. The CDR3 DNA reads TGTGCCAGCAGTCCCGGGACTCAATCCTACAATGAGCAGTTCTTC.

CDR3 in DNA: TGTGCCAGCTACGGGACAGGGGGTCTCTACGAGCAGTACTTC. Translating it yields CASYGTGGLYEQYF. This chain joins TRBV6-1 and TRBJ2-7; 11 bases line up with TRBD1. The CDR3 length is 14 residues. Trimming at V came to 8 bases and at J to 3 bases, leaving 6 bases not matched to a gene. Per germline, CDR1 MNHNS and CDR2 SASEGT.

The genes are TRBV5-4 and TRBJ2-7; D remains unclear. CDR3 length equals 13 residues. Trimming left V 5 bases short and J 0 bases short, with 9 bases between. CDR1 is SGHNT, CDR2 YYREEE, per germline (reference sequence). The CDR3 DNA reads TGTGCCAGCAGTATGGAGAGCTCCTACGAGCAGTACTTC. Translating it yields CASSMESSYEQYF.

In its sample, this clone was seen once. The chain combines TRBV25-1 with TRBJ2-1; 9 nucleotides line up with TRBD1. Losses at the gene ends were 6 bases for V and 3 bases for J; bases not matched to a gene: 12. The length of the CDR3 is 17 residues. Germline V gene sequence: CDR1 MGHDK, CDR2 SYGVNS. CDR3 loop: CASRGAARDRVYNEQFF. DNA of the CDR3: TGTGCCAGCAGGGGGGCTGCCCGGGACAGGGTCTACAATGAGCAGTTCTTC.

The CDR3 DNA is TGTGCCACCAGCAGAGAGTACCTCCGGACAGGGGGCGGGGACTATGGCTACACCTTC. Translated: CATSREYLRTGGGDYGYTF. The chain has TRBV15 and TRBJ1-2; TRBD1 matches 11 bases. V was pared by 0 bases and J by 3 bases, with 12 bases of the junction left unmatched. This CDR3 contains 19 residues. Germline loops: CDR1 LNHNV, CDR2 YYDKDF (reference sequence).

To note about this clone: The junction departs from the called germline gene at one end, perhaps through a read error. The V gene is TRBV5-1, the J gene TRBJ2-2, with 8 positions matching TRBD1. CDR1 and CDR2 (germline): SGHRS, YFSETQ. The CDR3 is made up of 14 amino acids. CDR3 residues: CAGSRDRIYGELFF. CDR3 nucleotides: TGCGCCGGCAGCCGGGACAGGATCTATGGGGAGCTGTTTTTT.

J is TRBJ1-1 and V is TRBV7-9; TRBD1 matches at 7 bases. V was pared by 4 bases and J by 0 bases, with 5 bases of the junction left unmatched. Germline values: CDR1 SEHNR, CDR2 FQNEAQ (reference sequence). The CDR3 covers 15 residues. CDR3: CASSSLDRLNTEAFF. The DNA for the CDR3 is TGTGCCAGCAGCTCGCTGGACAGGCTGAACACTGAAGCTTTCTTT.

CDR3 coding DNA: TGTGCCAGCAGCGTAGAGGACAGGGGTTTCCGAAACACCATATATTTT. The encoded protein is CASSVEDRGFRNTIYF. The chain has TRBV9 and TRBJ1-3; 9 nucleotides line up with TRBD1. This CDR3 spans 16 amino acids. V was pared by 0 bases and J by 5 bases, with 6 bases of the junction left unmatched. CDR1 SGDLS and CDR2 YYNGEE come from the germline V gene.

This clone counts as medium-sized (0.01 to 0.1%). J is TRBJ1-2 and V is TRBV5-4, with 8 bases that match TRBD1. Germline CDR1 SGHNT, CDR2 YYREEE (reference sequence). CDR3 length: 13 residues. With V trimmed by 4 bases and J by 9 bases, 8 bases remained unmatched. CDR3 sequence: CASSDLGTGSYTF. CDR3 sequence (DNA): TGTGCCAGCAGCGACCTAGGGACAGGTAGCTACACCTTC.

This sequence joins TRBV28 and TRBJ1-2; possible D gene TRBD1, 5 bases. The V and J ends lost 6 bases and 0 bases respectively, with 17 bases between them. The length of the CDR3 is 16 residues. Germline V gene data show CDR1 as MDHEN and CDR2 as SYDVKM. The CDR3 DNA follows: TGTGCCAGCAGCCCTACGTCGGGGGACTCTAACTATGGCTACACCTTC. This sequence encodes CASSPTSGDSNYGYTF.

The chain links TRBV28 to TRBJ1-2; TRBD1 agrees at 10 bases. Germline V gene sequence: CDR1 MDHEN, CDR2 SYDVKM. J was trimmed by 6 bases and V by 10 bases; bases with no gene match: 5. The CDR3 totals 12 residues. CDR3 region: CATGQGVHGYTF. CDR3 in DNA: TGTGCCACCGGACAGGGGGTGCATGGCTACACCTTC.

The chain is built from TRBV5-1 and TRBJ2-5; 10 nucleotides align to TRBD1. This CDR3 has 14 residues. Losses at the gene ends were 4 bases for V and 4 bases for J; bases not matched to a gene: 4. Germline CDR1 and CDR2: SGHRS and YFSETQ. The CDR3 bases are TGCGCCAGCAGCCGGGGGACAGGGGTAGAGACCCAGTACTTC. It is translated as CASSRGTGVETQYF.

This sequence joins TRBV6-6 and TRBJ2-5, with a tentative D call TRBD2 (5 bases). CDR3 length: 13 residues. V was pared by 2 bases and J by 6 bases, with 10 bases between. CDR1 is MNHNY and CDR2 is SVGAGI in the germline V gene (reference sequence). The CDR3 region is CASSYNTGKTQYF. DNA of the CDR3: TGTGCCAGCAGTTACAACACGGGGAAGACCCAGTACTTC.

This clone appeared a single time. The chain uses TRBV25-1 and TRBJ1-2, with D possibly being TRBD1 (5 bases). From germline, CDR1 is MGHDK and CDR2 SYGVNS. This CDR3 contains 14 residues. The germline V and J ends were trimmed by 2 bases and 4 bases, with 11 bases remaining between them. The CDR3 DNA reads TGTGCCAGCAGTGAAACCCCGGACACCTATGGCTACACCTTC. Its protein is CASSETPDTYGYTF.

The rearrangement links TRBV11-2 to TRBJ2-7, with TRBD1 matching 7 bases. CDR3 length: 14 residues. V trimming: 5 bases; J trimming: 5 bases; junction bases outside the gene matches: 9. The germline V gene encodes CDR1 SGHAT and CDR2 FQNNGV. CDR3 in DNA: TGTGCCAGCAGCCCACAGACAGGGCGCGACGAGCAGTACTTC. Translation: CASSPQTGRDEQYF.

The rearrangement joins TRBV19 to TRBJ2-1; TRBD1 matches 8 bases. The length of the CDR3 is 16 residues. J was trimmed by 4 bases and V by 3 bases; bases with no gene match: 8. CDR1 is LNHDA, CDR2 SQIVND, per germline (reference sequence). In DNA, the CDR3 is TGTGCCAGTAGTATGAGGGGACAGGTTCTTTACAATGAGCAGTTCTTC. Residues: CASSMRGQVLYNEQFF.

This clone is a singleton in its sample. The DNA of the CDR3 is TGCGCCAGCAGCCGAGACAGGGGTGCTGAAAAACTGTTTTTT. Its protein is CASSRDRGAEKLFF. The V and J genes are TRBV4-1 and TRBJ1-4; 8 positions match TRBD1. V lost 4 bases, J lost 7 bases, and 5 bases stayed unmatched. Germline-derived CDR1 and CDR2 are MGHRA and YSYEKL. The CDR3 covers 14 residues.

Only a few counts were recorded for this clone. V is TRBV28 and J is TRBJ1-6, with 8 bases matching TRBD1. CDR1 and CDR2 from the germline V gene are MDHEN and SYDVKM. This CDR3 comprises 15 residues. V was pared by 7 bases and J by 0 bases, with 2 bases of the junction left unmatched. For the CDR3, the DNA is TGTGCCAGCAATACAGGGGGCTCCTATAATTCACCCCTCCACTTT. It specifies CASNTGGSYNSPLHF.

This CDR3 reads CASRRNTGELFF. The CDR3 bases are TGTGCCAGCAGGAGGAACACCGGGGAGCTGTTTTTT. The genes are TRBV27 and TRBJ2-2, with D unclear. V was shortened by 6 bases and J by 1 base, with 3 bases between the two germline ends. The CDR3 runs 12 residues. The germline gives CDR1 MNHEY, CDR2 SMNVEV (reference sequence).

This clone was picked up a small number of times. This CDR3 reads CASRLGGLDTQYF. The DNA of the CDR3 is TGTGCCAGCAGGTTAGGAGGGTTGGATACGCAGTATTTT. The chain joins TRBV27 to TRBJ2-3; TRBD2 is a possible D gene (6 bases). Per germline, CDR1 MNHEY and CDR2 SMNVEV (reference sequence). The V end was cut by 6 bases, the J end by 6 bases, with 13 bases between. The CDR3 totals 13 residues.

This clone turned up a few times. The rearrangement links TRBV28 to TRBJ1-5; 7 nucleotides line up with TRBD1. V lost 4 bases to trimming and J lost 0 bases; unmatched junction nucleotides: 9. Germline V gene data show CDR1 as MDHEN and CDR2 as SYDVKM. CDR3 size: 17 residues. The CDR3 is CASSYLGQANSNQPQHF. Written as DNA, the CDR3 is TGTGCCAGCAGTTATCTCGGACAGGCGAATAGCAATCAGCCCCAGCATTTT.

This chain uses TRBV6-1 with TRBJ1-4; D uncertain. CDR1 is MNHNS, CDR2 SASEGT, per germline. Deletions cut 4 bases from V and 4 bases from J, with 13 bases between. The length of the CDR3 is 15 residues. The CDR3 protein is CASSGGRGGNEKLFF. In DNA, the CDR3 is TGTGCCAGCAGTGGAGGACGGGGAGGTAATGAAAAACTGTTTTTT.

To note about this clone: A read error may account for a junction end that differs from germline. The chain combines TRBV6-4 with TRBJ2-1; maybe TRBD2 (5 bases). CDR3 length equals 12 residues. Germline loops: CDR1 MRHNA, CDR2 SNTAGT. The CDR3 DNA follows: TGTGCCAGCAGTGACGGGAATGAGCGGCGGGTCTTC. Its translation: CASSDGNERRVF.

This clone has more than one count but fewer than ten. The chain couples TRBV14 to TRBJ1-2; 8 positions agree with TRBD1. The CDR3 loop spans 15 amino acids. Losses at the gene ends were 1 base for V and 2 bases for J; bases not matched to a gene: 3. Germline CDR1 and CDR2: SGHDN and FVKESK. CDR3 DNA: TGTGCCAGCAGCCAAGGGGACAGGCCAAACTATGGCTACACCTTC. It codes for CASSQGDRPNYGYTF.

V gene TRBV5-4 combines with J gene TRBJ2-2; 9 bases are shared with TRBD1. Germline CDR1 reads SGHNT; CDR2 reads YYREEE (reference sequence). This CDR3 is built from 16 residues. V lost 4 bases and J lost 6; bases outside the gene matches: 10. The CDR3 spells CASSGTGQGWAGELFF. As DNA, the CDR3 is TGTGCCAGCAGCGGAACGGGACAGGGTTGGGCCGGGGAGCTGTTTTTT.